These T cell receptor beta chains were read from a single sample in a study of cytomegalovirus exposure and HLA in healthy donors. Libraries were prepared by immunoSEQ multiplex PCR; TCRdb keeps only in-frame clonotypes and omits some of them. The sample shows 100,000 to 150,000 clones, under 90% of them seen only once. Material: PBMCs. These receptor sequences come from a woman aged 40 to 50 in good health and CMV-seropositive. Each CDR3 is given with its conserved first and last residue. A D gene is named only where the DNA matches it firmly. For some rows the clone size is stated as once, few or many, or as a class when expanded; others skip it.

TGTGCCAGCAGCTTGGACGGGAGCCTGGGATACGAGCAGTACTTC CASSLDGSLGYEQYF 15 TRBJ2-7 TRBV5-8 once .
TGTGCCAGCAGCAGGGGACAGGGGGTCACGACAGGTGAGCAGTTCTTC CASSRGQGVTTGEQFF 16 TRBJ2-1 TRBV5-4 . TRBD1
TGTGCCAGCAGTCCCGTAGCCTACAATGAGCAGTTCTTC CASSPVAYNEQFF 13 TRBJ2-1 TRBV6-1 . .
TGTGCCTGGAGTGCTCTCGGGGAGGATGAGCAGTTCTTC CAWSALGEDEQFF 13 TRBJ2-1 TRBV30 . .
TGTGCCAGCAGCAACCTTTGGGGACAAACGAACACCGGGGAGCTGTTTTTT CASSNLWGQTNTGELFF 17 TRBJ2-2 TRBV11-3 . .
TGCAGCGTTGACATTGTGGGGCAGGGGATTCCCTACGAGCAGTACTTC CSVDIVGQGIPYEQYF 16 TRBJ2-7 TRBV29-1 once .
TGTGCCAGCAGTTTAATCGGGACAGGGGGTTACTACGAGCAGTACTTC CASSLIGTGGYYEQYF 16 TRBJ2-7 TRBV28 . TRBD1
TGCAGTGCTTCCGACTGGTACGAGCAGTACTTC CSASDWYEQYF 11 TRBJ2-7 TRBV20-1 . .
TGTGCCAGCAGCTTTAGGCTAGTGGCAGAGACCCAGTACTTC CASSFRLVAETQYF 14 TRBJ2-5 TRBV7-6 . .
TGTGCCAGCAGTTACTATCGGGGGCAGGGGGCGACTGAAGCTTTCTTT CASSYYRGQGATEAFF 16 TRBJ1-1 TRBV6-5 . TRBD1
TGTGCCAGTAGCCCCGGTCACCTTTATGGCTACACCTTC CASSPGHLYGYTF 13 TRBJ1-2 TRBV19 . .
TGTGCCAGTAATGTAGCGGGAGACGAGCAGTACTTC CASNVAGDEQYF 12 TRBJ2-7 TRBV19 . TRBD2
TGTGCCGCAGGGATAGAACCTTACGAGCAGTACTTC CAAGIEPYEQYF 12 TRBJ2-7 TRBV27 once .
TGCGCCAGCAGCTTGGCCGGGGGGCAAGAGACCCAGTACTTC CASSLAGGQETQYF 14 TRBJ2-5 TRBV5-1 few TRBD2
TGTGCCAGTAGTCGACAGGGCGTGAACACTGAAGCTTTCTTT CASSRQGVNTEAFF 14 TRBJ1-1 TRBV19 . TRBD1
TGTGCCAGCAGTTTATCCCCGGAGTATTATACGCAGTATTTT CASSLSPEYYTQYF 14 TRBJ2-3 TRBV27 . .
TGTGCCAGCAACCCGGGACAGGGGACCCTCGAGCAGTACTTC CASNPGQGTLEQYF 14 TRBJ2-7 TRBV5-8 . TRBD1
TGTTCCAGCAGCTTATCGGGTCGGGAGGACGAGCAGTACTTC CSSSLSGREDEQYF 14 TRBJ2-7 TRBV7-9 . TRBD2
TGTGCCAGCAATGGAGGGGCGGGCACAGATACGCAGTATTTT CASNGGAGTDTQYF 14 TRBJ2-3 TRBV6-1 . .
TGTGCCAGCAGCAAGCTGGGAGGCCACCAAGAGACCCAGTACTTC CASSKLGGHQETQYF 15 TRBJ2-5 TRBV5-4 . .
TGTGCCAGCAGCTTCCGGACTAGCTCCTACGAGCAGTACTTC CASSFRTSSYEQYF 14 TRBJ2-7 TRBV13 once TRBD2
TGTTCCAGCAGCTTAGATGTAATGCGGGGAAACACCGGGGAGCTGTTTTTT CSSSLDVMRGNTGELFF 17 TRBJ2-2 TRBV7-9 . .
TGTGCCAGCAGCCGGAGAGACCCGTACGAGCAGTACTTC CASSRRDPYEQYF 13 TRBJ2-7 TRBV4-2 . .
TGCGCCAGCAGTGCCGGGACAGGGAGCATTCAGTACTTC CASSAGTGSIQYF 13 TRBJ2-4 TRBV10-1 . TRBD1
TGCGCCAGCACTCACTCCCGACAGGTGCAAGCTTTCTTT CASTHSRQVQAFF 13 TRBJ1-1 TRBV10-2 . .